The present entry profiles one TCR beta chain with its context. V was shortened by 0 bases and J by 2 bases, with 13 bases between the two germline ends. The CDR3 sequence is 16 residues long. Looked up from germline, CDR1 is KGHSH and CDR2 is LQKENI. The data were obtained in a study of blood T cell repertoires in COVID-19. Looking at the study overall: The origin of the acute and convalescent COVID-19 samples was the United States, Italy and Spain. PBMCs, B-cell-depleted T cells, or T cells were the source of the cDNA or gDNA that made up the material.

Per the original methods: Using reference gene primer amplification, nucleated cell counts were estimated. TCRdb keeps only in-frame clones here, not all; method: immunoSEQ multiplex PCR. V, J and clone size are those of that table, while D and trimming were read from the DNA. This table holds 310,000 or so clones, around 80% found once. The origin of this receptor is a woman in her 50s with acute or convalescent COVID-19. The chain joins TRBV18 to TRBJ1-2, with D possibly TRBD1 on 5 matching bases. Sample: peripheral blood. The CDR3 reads CASSPPSAGYNYGYTF. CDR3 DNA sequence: TGTGCCAGCTCACCACCATCCGCAGGGTACAACTATGGCTACACCTTC.